The 20 T cell receptor beta chains below come from one sample, sequenced in a study of blood T cell repertoires in COVID-19. Generated by immunoSEQ multiplex PCR, the TCRdb table keeps only in-frame clones and is missing some. The sample records 360,000 or so clones, roughly four fifths being singletons. Sequenced input: PBMCs or T cells enriched from blood (not recorded which). The origin of the receptors is a woman between 50 and 59 years old who had recovered from COVID-19.

The rearrangement uses TRBV19 and TRBJ2-7; 8 bases agree with TRBD1. Trimming removed 5 bases from V and 3 bases from J; junction bases left unmatched: 6. Germline V gives CDR1 LNHDA, CDR2 SQIVND (reference sequence). The CDR3 is 14 residues long. As DNA, the CDR3 is TGTGCCAGTAGTCAAGACAGGGGCCACTACGAGCAGTACTTC. It specifies CASSQDRGHYEQYF.

The chain carries TRBV7-9 and TRBJ1-2, with 8 bases fitting TRBD1. Per the germline V gene, CDR1 is SEHNR and CDR2 is FQNEAQ (reference sequence). This CDR3 spans 14 amino acids. Trimming took 4 bases from V and 3 from J; bases not matched to a gene: 4. The DNA for the CDR3 is TGTGCCAGCAGCTATGACAGGGGCCACTATGGCTACACCTTC. It is translated as CASSYDRGHYGYTF.

The chain is built from TRBV7-6 and TRBJ1-1; D gene uncertain. V lost 1 base, J lost 5 bases, and 11 bases lay in between. The CDR3 is made up of 14 amino acids. Germline assignment: CDR1 SGHVS and CDR2 FNYEAQ. The CDR3 reads CASSLDRGGTEAFF. The CDR3 DNA sequence: TGTGCCAGCAGCTTAGACCGGGGTGGGACTGAAGCTTTCTTT.

The chain combines TRBV2 with TRBJ1-4; 7 bases line up with TRBD1. This CDR3 has 14 amino acids. Looked up from germline, CDR1 is SNHLY and CDR2 is FYNNEI. Trimming cost V 6 bases and J 7 bases; bases outside gene matches: 8. CDR3 coding DNA: TGTGCCAGCAGGTTACAGGGGAGAGGTGAAAAACTGTTTTTT. Residues: CASRLQGRGEKLFF.

The rearrangement joins TRBV29-1 to TRBJ2-3; no reliable D call. CDR3 length: 15 amino acids. CDR1 and CDR2 (germline): SQVTM, ANQGSEA. Trimming removed 0 bases from V and 0 bases from J, with 10 bases in between. The DNA for the CDR3 is TGCAGCGTTGAAGATCTTCCAGTTAGCACAGATACGCAGTATTTT. Its translation: CSVEDLPVSTDTQYF.

V is TRBV4-3 and J is TRBJ1-2; D gene unclear. The V and J ends lost 1 base and 2 bases respectively, with 11 bases between them. Germline V gives CDR1 LGHNA, CDR2 YSLEER. The CDR3 is 15 amino acids. The CDR3, as DNA: TGCGCCAGCAGCCAAGTCCTCGGAGGCAACTATGGCTACACCTTC. Residues: CASSQVLGGNYGYTF.

This chain connects TRBV27 to TRBJ2-3; 9 bases line up with TRBD1. Germline V CDR1 and CDR2: MNHEY, SMNVEV (reference sequence). Germline trimming cut 7 bases from V and 1 base from J; bases unmatched to any gene: 6. This CDR3 is built from 15 residues. Here the CDR3 reads CASMGRTGGTDTQYF. The CDR3 DNA reads as TGTGCCAGCATGGGGAGGACAGGGGGCACAGATACGCAGTATTTT.

V gene TRBV7-2 combines with J gene TRBJ1-5; the D is unclear. Germline V gene sequence: CDR1 SGHTA, CDR2 FQGNSA. V shed 1 base and J shed 0 bases, with 10 bases lying between them. This CDR3 is built from 16 residues. CDR3 coding DNA: TGTGCCAGCAGCTTAGAACAGACATATAGCAATCAGCCCCAGCATTTT. This sequence encodes CASSLEQTYSNQPQHF.

This clone was observed a single time. One end of the junction varies from germline; a read error may be responsible. V gene TRBV6-1 combines with J gene TRBJ2-1, with 11 bases matching TRBD2. The germline V gene encodes CDR1 MNHNS and CDR2 SASEGT. CDR3 length: 18 amino acids. DNA for the CDR3: TGTGCCAGCACTGAACTAGCGGGGGCCAGGAGCTCCTACAATGAGCAGTTCTTC. Translating it yields CASTELAGARSSYNEQFF.

V gene TRBV9 combines with J gene TRBJ1-5; D is perhaps TRBD1 (5 bases). From germline, CDR1 is SGDLS and CDR2 YYNGEE. Trimming shortened V by 2 bases and J by 1 base, and 7 bases separated the two germline ends. There are 14 residues in the CDR3. The CDR3 sequence is CASSVGGSNQPQHF. The CDR3 bases are TGTGCCAGCAGCGTGGGGGGGAGCAATCAGCCCCAGCATTTT.

The gene calls are TRBV19 and TRBJ2-2; 10 bases are shared with TRBD1. Germline trimming cut 4 bases from V and 6 bases from J; bases unmatched to any gene: 8. Germline assignment: CDR1 LNHDA and CDR2 SQIVND (reference sequence). The CDR3 has 16 amino acids. This CDR3 reads CASSTRTGGFAGELFF. The CDR3 region has the DNA TGTGCCAGTAGTACCAGGACAGGGGGTTTCGCCGGGGAGCTGTTTTTT.

V usage is TRBV4-1 and J usage is TRBJ2-7, with 10 positions matching TRBD1. This CDR3 has 17 residues. Germline values: CDR1 MGHRA, CDR2 YSYEKL. V shed 0 bases, J shed 3 bases, and the junction held 8 bases outside the gene matches. The CDR3 nucleotides read TGCGCCAGCAGCCAAGAATCCGGGACAGGGGATATCTACGAGCAGTACTTC. Protein: CASSQESGTGDIYEQYF.

The gene calls are TRBV7-9 and TRBJ1-1; 10 bases line up with TRBD1. The CDR3 length is 17 residues. Unmatched junction bases numbered 13, after V lost 5 bases and J lost 4 bases. CDR1 and CDR2 from the germline V gene are SEHNR and FQNEAQ (reference sequence). CDR3 DNA sequence: TGTGCCAGCAGCACCAGTAGGTTCGACAGGGGGCCCACTGAAGCTTTCTTT. It encodes CASSTSRFDRGPTEAFF. The whole variable domain, remainder taken from reference TRBV7-9 and TRBJ1-1, is DTGVSQNPRHKITKRGQNVTFRCDPISEHNRLYWYRQTLGQGPEFLTYFQNEAQLEKSRLLSDRFSAERPKGSFSTLEIQRTEQGDSAMYLCASSTSRFDRGPTEAFFGQGTRLTVV.

This clone was detected only a few times. Here the CDR3 reads CASSLAHRIYGYTF. The CDR3 nucleotides are TGTGCCAGCAGCTTGGCCCACAGGATTTATGGCTACACCTTC. This sequence joins TRBV5-6 and TRBJ1-2; tentative D call: TRBD1 (5 bases). Trimming cost V 0 bases and J 5 bases, with 11 bases left between them. Germline-derived CDR1 and CDR2 are SGHDT and YYEEEE. CDR3 size: 14 residues.

The rearrangement joins TRBV19 to TRBJ2-1, with 12 bases lining up with TRBD2. J lost 1 base, V lost 7 bases, and 11 bases had no gene match. The length of the CDR3 is 18 residues. Germline CDR1 reads LNHDA; CDR2 reads SQIVND (reference sequence). As DNA, the CDR3 is TGTGCCAGTAACGGCCTAGCGGGAGGGCCAGGGTCCTACAATGAGCAGTTCTTC. It encodes CASNGLAGGPGSYNEQFF.

The chain joins TRBV7-8 to TRBJ1-2; 10 bases line up with TRBD1. Losses at the gene ends were 3 bases for V and 4 bases for J; bases not matched to a gene: 11. Germline V CDR1 and CDR2: SGHVS, FQNEAQ. The CDR3 length is 17 residues. The CDR3 sequence: CASSFERTGGDGYGYTF. The CDR3 nucleotides are TGTGCCAGCAGCTTTGAACGGACAGGGGGTGACGGCTATGGCTACACCTTC.

V and J are TRBV3-1 (or the pseudogene TRBV3-2) and TRBJ2-3; 9 bases are shared with TRBD2. With 3 bases clipped from V and 2 bases from J, the junction kept 6 bases outside the gene matches. CDR1 is LGHDT, CDR2 YNNKEL, per germline (reference sequence). CDR3 length equals 16 residues. CDR3 nucleotides: TGTGCCAGCAGCCAGCGAGCGGGAGGTGACACAGATACGCAGTATTTT. It yields the protein CASSQRAGGDTDTQYF.

V is TRBV30 and J is TRBJ1-6, with a weak D call TRBD1 (6 bases). CDR3 length: 13 amino acids. Trimming took off 1 base at V and 11 bases at J, with 12 bases between the two ends. Germline V gives CDR1 GTSNPN, CDR2 SVGIG (reference sequence). The CDR3 DNA is TGTGCCTGGAGTGAGGGGGAGGGCACACCCCTCCACTTT. Amino acids: CAWSEGEGTPLHF.

This clone has a handful of counts. The chain links TRBV7-3 to TRBJ1-1, with 9 bases lining up with TRBD1. Germline V lookup: CDR1 SGHTA, CDR2 FQGTGA. J was trimmed by 4 bases and V by 4 bases; bases with no gene match: 1. The CDR3 is made up of 13 amino acids. The DNA of the CDR3 is TGTGCCAGCAGCTGGGGACAGGGCACTGAAGCTTTCTTT. It specifies CASSWGQGTEAFF.

V usage is TRBV7-3 and J usage is TRBJ2-2; D is unclear. CDR1 is SGHTA, CDR2 FQGTGA, per germline. Between the trimmed V and J ends, which lost 3 bases and 3 bases, there was a span of 2 bases. The CDR3 spans 12 residues. CDR3 nucleotides: TGTGCCAGCAGCTTCTACACCGGGGAGCTGTTTTTT. This sequence encodes CASSFYTGELFF.